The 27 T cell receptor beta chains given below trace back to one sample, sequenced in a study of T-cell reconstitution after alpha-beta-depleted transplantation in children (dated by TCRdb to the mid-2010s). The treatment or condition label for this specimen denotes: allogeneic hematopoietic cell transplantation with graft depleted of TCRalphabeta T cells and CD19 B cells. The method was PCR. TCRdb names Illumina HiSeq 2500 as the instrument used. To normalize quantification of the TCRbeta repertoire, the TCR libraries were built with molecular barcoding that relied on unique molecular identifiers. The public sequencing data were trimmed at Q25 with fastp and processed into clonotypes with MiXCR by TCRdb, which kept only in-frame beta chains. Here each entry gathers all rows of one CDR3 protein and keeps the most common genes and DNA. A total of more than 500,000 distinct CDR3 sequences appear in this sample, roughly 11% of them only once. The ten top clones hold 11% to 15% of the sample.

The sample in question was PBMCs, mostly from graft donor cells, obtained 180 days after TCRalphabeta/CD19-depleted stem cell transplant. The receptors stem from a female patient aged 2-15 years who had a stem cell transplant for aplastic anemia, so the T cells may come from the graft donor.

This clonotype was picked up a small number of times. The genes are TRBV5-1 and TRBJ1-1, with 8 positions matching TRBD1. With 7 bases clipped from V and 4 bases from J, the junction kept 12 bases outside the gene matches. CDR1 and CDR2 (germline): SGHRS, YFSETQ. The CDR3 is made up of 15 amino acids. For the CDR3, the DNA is TGCGCCAGCGGACCTTCGACAGGGGCGGGCACTGAAGCTTTCTTT. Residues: CASGPSTGAGTEAFF.

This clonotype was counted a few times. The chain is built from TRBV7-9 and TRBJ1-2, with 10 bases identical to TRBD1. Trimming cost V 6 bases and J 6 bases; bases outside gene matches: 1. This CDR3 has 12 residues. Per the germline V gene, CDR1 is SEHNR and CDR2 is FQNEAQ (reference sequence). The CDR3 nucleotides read TGTGCCAGCAGAGGACAGGGGGATGGCTACACCTTC. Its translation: CASRGQGDGYTF.

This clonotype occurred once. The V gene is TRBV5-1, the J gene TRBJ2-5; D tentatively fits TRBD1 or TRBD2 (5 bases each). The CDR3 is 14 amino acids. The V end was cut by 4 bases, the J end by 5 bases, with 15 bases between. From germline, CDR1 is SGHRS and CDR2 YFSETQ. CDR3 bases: TGCGCCAGCAGCCCGGGGCATAGCAAGGAGACCCAGTACTTC. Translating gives CASSPGHSKETQYF.

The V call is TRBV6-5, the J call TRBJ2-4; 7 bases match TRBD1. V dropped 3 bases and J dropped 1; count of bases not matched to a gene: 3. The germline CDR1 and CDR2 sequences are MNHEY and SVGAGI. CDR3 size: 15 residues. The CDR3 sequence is CASSYATGAKNIQYF. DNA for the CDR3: TGTGCCAGCAGTTATGCGACAGGGGCCAAAAACATTCAGTACTTC.

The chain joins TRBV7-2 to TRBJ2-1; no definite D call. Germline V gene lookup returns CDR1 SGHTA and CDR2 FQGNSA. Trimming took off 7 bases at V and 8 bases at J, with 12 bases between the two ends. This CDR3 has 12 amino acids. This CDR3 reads CASNDPYDEQFF. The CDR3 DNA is TGTGCCAGCAACGACCCGTACGATGAGCAGTTCTTC.

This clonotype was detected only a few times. CDR3 nucleotides: TGTGCCAGCAGGCCGACAGGAACATTCGGCTACACCTTC. It specifies CASRPTGTFGYTF. The chain employs TRBV12-3 or TRBV12-4 and TRBJ1-2, with D perhaps TRBD1 (6 bases). This CDR3 has 13 amino acids. V lost 6 bases and J lost 8, with 16 bases in between.

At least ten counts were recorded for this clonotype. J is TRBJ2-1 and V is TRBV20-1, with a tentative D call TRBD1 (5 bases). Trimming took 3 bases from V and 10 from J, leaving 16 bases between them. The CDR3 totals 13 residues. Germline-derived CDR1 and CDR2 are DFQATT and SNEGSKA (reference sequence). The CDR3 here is CSARKDSGWEQFF. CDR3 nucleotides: TGCAGTGCTAGGAAAGACAGTGGCTGGGAGCAGTTCTTC.

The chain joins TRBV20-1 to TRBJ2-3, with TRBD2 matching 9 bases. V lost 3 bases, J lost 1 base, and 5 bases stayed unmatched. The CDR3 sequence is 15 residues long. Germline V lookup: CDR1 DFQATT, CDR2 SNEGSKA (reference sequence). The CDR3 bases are TGCAGTGCTAGGGCGACTAGCGGAGGCACAGATACGCAGTATTTT. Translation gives CSARATSGGTDTQYF.

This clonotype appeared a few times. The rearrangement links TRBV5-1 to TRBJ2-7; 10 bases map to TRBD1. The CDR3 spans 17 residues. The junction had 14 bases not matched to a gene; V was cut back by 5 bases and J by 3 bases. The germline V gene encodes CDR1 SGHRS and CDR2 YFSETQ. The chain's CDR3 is CASRLGTGVVSDYEQYF. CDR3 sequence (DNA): TGCGCCAGCAGACTCGGGACAGGGGTAGTCTCCGACTACGAGCAGTACTTC.

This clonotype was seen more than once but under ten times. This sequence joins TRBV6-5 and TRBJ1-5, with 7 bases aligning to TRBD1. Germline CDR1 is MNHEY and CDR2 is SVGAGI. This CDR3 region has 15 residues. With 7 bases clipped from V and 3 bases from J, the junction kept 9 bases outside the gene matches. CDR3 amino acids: CASMGRQGDNQPQHF. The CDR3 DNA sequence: TGTGCCAGCATGGGTAGACAGGGTGACAATCAGCCCCAGCATTTT.

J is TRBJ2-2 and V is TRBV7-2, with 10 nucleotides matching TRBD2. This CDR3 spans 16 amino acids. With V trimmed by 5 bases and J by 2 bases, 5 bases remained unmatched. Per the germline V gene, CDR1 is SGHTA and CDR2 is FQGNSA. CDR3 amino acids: CASSQTSGINTGELFF. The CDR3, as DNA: TGTGCCAGCAGCCAAACTAGCGGGATTAACACCGGGGAGCTGTTTTTT.

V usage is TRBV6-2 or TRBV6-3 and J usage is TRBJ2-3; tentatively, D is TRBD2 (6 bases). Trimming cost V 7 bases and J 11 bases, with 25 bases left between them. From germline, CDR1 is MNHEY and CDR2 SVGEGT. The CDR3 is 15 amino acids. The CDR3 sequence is CASNLIQTGGTGQYF. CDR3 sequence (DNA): TGTGCCAGCAACCTTATTCAGACTGGGGGGACCGGGCAGTATTTT.

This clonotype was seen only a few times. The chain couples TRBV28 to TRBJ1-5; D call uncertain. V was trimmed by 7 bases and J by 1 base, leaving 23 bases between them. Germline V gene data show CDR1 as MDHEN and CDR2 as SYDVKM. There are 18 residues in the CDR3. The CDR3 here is CASTPLAPGITSNQPQHF. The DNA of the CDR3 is TGTGCCAGCACTCCTTTGGCCCCCGGGATCACAAGCAATCAGCCCCAGCATTTT.

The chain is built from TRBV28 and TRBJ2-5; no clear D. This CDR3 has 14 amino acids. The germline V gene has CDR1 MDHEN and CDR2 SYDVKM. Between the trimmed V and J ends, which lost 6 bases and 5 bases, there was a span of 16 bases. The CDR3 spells CASSPVSPAETQYF. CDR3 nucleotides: TGTGCCAGCAGCCCCGTGAGTCCAGCGGAGACCCAGTACTTC.

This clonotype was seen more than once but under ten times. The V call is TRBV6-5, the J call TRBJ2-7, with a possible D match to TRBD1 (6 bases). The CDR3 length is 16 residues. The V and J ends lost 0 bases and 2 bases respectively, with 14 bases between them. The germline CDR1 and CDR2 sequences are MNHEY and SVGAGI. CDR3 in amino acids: CASSYSVGATTYEQYF. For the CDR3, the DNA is TGTGCCAGCAGTTACTCGGTGGGGGCTACTACCTACGAGCAGTACTTC.

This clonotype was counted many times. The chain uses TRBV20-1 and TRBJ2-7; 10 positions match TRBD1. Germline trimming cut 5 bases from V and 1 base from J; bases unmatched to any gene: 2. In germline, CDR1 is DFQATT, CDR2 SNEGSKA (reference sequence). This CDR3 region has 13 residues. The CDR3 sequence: CSAGDRGSYEQYF. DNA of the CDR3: TGCAGTGCTGGGGACAGGGGTTCCTACGAGCAGTACTTC.

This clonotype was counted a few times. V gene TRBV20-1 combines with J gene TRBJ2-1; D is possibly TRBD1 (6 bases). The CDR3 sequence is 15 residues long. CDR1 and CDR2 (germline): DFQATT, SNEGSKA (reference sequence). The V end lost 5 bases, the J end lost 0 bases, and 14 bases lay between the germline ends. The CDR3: CSAAQGSGSYNEQFF. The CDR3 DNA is TGCAGTGCTGCCCAGGGGAGTGGCTCCTACAATGAGCAGTTCTTC.

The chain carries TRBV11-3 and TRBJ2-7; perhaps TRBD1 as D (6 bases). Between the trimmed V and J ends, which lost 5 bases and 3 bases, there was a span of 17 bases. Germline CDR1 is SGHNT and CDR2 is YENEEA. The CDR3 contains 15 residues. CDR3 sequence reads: CASSAVHRVDYEQYV. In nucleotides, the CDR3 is TGTGCCAGCAGCGCTGTCCACAGGGTAGACTACGAGCAGTACGTC.

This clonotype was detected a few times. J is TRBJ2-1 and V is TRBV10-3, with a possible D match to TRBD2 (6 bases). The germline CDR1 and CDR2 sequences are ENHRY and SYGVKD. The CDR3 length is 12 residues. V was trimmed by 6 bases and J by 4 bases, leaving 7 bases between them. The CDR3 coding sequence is TGTGCCATCAGGGGACTGTACAATGAGCAGTTCTTC. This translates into CAIRGLYNEQFF.

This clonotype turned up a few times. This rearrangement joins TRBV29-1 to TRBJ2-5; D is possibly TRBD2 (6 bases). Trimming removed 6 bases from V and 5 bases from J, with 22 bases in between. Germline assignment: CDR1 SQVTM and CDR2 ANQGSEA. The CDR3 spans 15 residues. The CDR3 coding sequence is TGCAGCGTCCTCGTCGCGGGATCCCGACAGGAGACCCAGTACTTC. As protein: CSVLVAGSRQETQYF.

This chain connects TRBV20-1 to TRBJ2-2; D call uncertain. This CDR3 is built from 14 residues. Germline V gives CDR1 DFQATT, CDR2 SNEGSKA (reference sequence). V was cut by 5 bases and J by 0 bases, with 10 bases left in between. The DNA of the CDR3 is TGCAGTGCTCCAGACACAGCGAACACCGGGGAGCTGTTTTTT. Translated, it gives CSAPDTANTGELFF.

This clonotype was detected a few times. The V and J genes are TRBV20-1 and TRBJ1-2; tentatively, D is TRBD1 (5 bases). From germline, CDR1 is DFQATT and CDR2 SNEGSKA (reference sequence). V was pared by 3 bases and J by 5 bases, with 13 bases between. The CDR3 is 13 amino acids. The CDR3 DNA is TGCAGTGCTAGGGTCCGGGACGGTTATGGCTACACCTTC. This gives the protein CSARVRDGYGYTF.

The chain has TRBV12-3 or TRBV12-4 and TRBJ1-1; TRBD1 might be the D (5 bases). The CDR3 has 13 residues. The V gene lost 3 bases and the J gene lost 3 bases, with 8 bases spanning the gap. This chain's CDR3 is CASSLDKYTEAFF. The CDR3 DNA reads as TGTGCCAGCAGTTTGGACAAATACACTGAAGCTTTCTTT.

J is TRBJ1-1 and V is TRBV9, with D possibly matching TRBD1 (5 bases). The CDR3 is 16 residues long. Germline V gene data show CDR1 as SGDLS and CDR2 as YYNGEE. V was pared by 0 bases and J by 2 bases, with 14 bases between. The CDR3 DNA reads TGTGCCAGCAGCGTAGTTCTCGGACACCTAAACACTGAAGCTTTCTTT. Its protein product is CASSVVLGHLNTEAFF.

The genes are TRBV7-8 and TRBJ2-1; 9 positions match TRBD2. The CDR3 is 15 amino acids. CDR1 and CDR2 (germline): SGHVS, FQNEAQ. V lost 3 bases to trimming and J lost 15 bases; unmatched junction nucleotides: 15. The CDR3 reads CASSLGTGGRAWVFF. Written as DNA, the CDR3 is TGTGCCAGCAGCTTGGGGACTGGCGGGAGGGCATGGGTGTTCTTC.

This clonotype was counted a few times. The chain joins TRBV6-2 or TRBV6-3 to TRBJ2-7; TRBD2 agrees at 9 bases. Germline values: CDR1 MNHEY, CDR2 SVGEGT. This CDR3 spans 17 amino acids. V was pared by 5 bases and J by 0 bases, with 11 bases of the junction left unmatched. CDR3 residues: CASSRHQLAGSSYEQYV. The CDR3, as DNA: TGTGCCAGCAGTCGACACCAGCTAGCGGGGAGCTCCTACGAGCAGTACGTC.

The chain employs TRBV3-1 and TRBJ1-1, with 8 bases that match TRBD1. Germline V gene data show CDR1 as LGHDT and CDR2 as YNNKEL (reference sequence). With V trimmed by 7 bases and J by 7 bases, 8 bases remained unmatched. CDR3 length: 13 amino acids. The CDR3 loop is CASTPGTGYEAFF. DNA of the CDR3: TGTGCCAGCACCCCCGGGACAGGCTATGAAGCTTTCTTT.